A selection of T cell receptor beta chains follows, all from one sample in a study of T-cell memory formation after mild COVID-19. TCRdb ran MiXCR on the 5' RACE reads and lists one entry per CDR3 protein. The data show about 100,000 distinct CDR3 sequences, with over 8.5% seen just once and roughly 40% held by the top ten. Sample: PBMCs or a T cell subset sorted from them (not recorded which). The receptors stem from a man younger than 35 who had mild COVID-19 (a few samples of this study predate the infection). Cell type and time point are not known. CDR3s include the opening cysteine and the closing phenylalanine or tryptophan. The D gene is left open where the match is weak. Clone size is shown for a subset of rows, as once, few, many or a class of expanded clone.

V,J,D,size,length,DNA,CDR3
TRBV29-1,TRBJ1-2,TRBD1,-,13,TGCAGCGAGACACGGACAGGGCTCTATGGCTACACCTTC,CSETRTGLYGYTF
TRBV28,TRBJ2-3,-,-,13,TGTGCCAGCAGTGACCCGGGGTCGCCTATGCAGTATTTT,CASSDPGSPMQYF
TRBV4-1,TRBJ2-4,-,-,14,TGCGCCAGCAGCCAAGTGGGACGCGAAAACATTCAGTACTTC,CASSQVGRENIQYF
TRBV5-1,TRBJ2-3,-,many,13,TGCGCCAGCAGCTCTCAACGCACAGATACGCAGTATTTT,CASSSQRTDTQYF
TRBV9,TRBJ1-1,-,few,12,TGTGCCAGCAGCGTGGAGTACAGGAAGGGATTCTTT,CASSVEYRKGFF
TRBV7-9,TRBJ2-1,-,-,14,TGTGCCAGCAGCCCCCCCCGCCCGGGGCCAGAGCAGTTCTTC,CASSPPRPGPEQFF
TRBV7-9,TRBJ2-3,-,-,19,TGTGCCAGCAGCTTTGGGGGTTCAGTCTTGGAGATAAGCGCAGATACGCAGTATTTT,CASSFGGSVLEISADTQYF
TRBV11-2,TRBJ1-1,-,-,15,TGTGCCAGCAGCTACCGACATGCCGTGAACACTGAAGCTTTCTTT,CASSYRHAVNTEAFF
TRBV7-9,TRBJ2-5,TRBD1,-,13,TGTGCCAGCAACACAGGGGCGCAAGAGACCCAGTACTTC,CASNTGAQETQYF
TRBV11-2,TRBJ2-3,TRBD2,few,14,TGTGCCAGCAGCTTAGCGGGGGGGTCAGATACGCAGTATTTT,CASSLAGGSDTQYF
TRBV4-2,TRBJ2-2,-,many,15,TGTGCCAGCAGCCAAGTGGAGGGGAACACCGGGGAGCTGTTTTTT,CASSQVEGNTGELFF
TRBV6-6,TRBJ1-3,TRBD1,few,18,TGTGCCAGCAGTTACTCTCCGGGACAGGTTCCCTCTGGAAACACCATATATTTT,CASSYSPGQVPSGNTIYF
TRBV4-2,TRBJ2-1,TRBD2,-,13,TGTGCCAGCAGAGATCGGGGGGGGAATGAGCAGTTCTTC,CASRDRGGNEQFF
TRBV12-3/TRBV12-4,TRBJ2-7,-,many,13,TGTGCCAGCAGCCTAGAGGCGGCCTACGAGCAGTACTTC,CASSLEAAYEQYF
TRBV5-4,TRBJ2-1,-,few,12,TGTGCCAGCAGCTTAAGAGGCTATGAGCAGTTCTTC,CASSLRGYEQFF
TRBV12-3/TRBV12-4,TRBJ2-2,-,-,13,TGTGCCAGCAGGCTGACGGGAACCGGGGAGCTGTTTTTT,CASRLTGTGELFF
TRBV11-2,TRBJ2-5,-,few,13,TGTGCCAGCAGCTTACTTGGCCGGGGAGACCAGTACTTC,CASSLLGRGDQYF
TRBV7-9,TRBJ2-1,TRBD2,many,15,TGTGCCAGCAGCCAAACTAGCGGGGGCATGAATGAGCAGTTCTTC,CASSQTSGGMNEQFF
TRBV10-3,TRBJ2-7,-,-,12,TGTGCCATCAGTGCCAGGGGTTCCGAGCAGTACTTC,CAISARGSEQYF
TRBV4-1,TRBJ1-4,-,-,16,TGCGCCAGCAGCCCCCATTCCGAGAGATTTGGGGAAAAACTGTTTTTT,CASSPHSERFGEKLFF
TRBV4-1,TRBJ2-2,-,-,16,TGCGCCAGCAGCCAAGCCGGGACGCCGAACACCGGGGAGCTGTTTTTT,CASSQAGTPNTGELFF
TRBV3-1,TRBJ2-7,TRBD1,-,14,TGTGCCAGCAGCCGGGGACAGGGTGCGTACGAGCAGTACTTC,CASSRGQGAYEQYF
TRBV7-9,TRBJ2-7,-,-,12,TGTGCCAGCAGCCGGGACCCCTACGAGCAGTACTTC,CASSRDPYEQYF
TRBV5-1,TRBJ1-1,TRBD1,few,15,TGCGCCAGCAGCTTGTCAGGGACAGGGAACACTGAAGCTTTCTTT,CASSLSGTGNTEAFF
TRBV6-6,TRBJ2-3,-,few,12,TGTGCCAGCAGTTCCAACACAGATACGCAGTATTTT,CASSSNTDTQYF
TRBV7-9,TRBJ1-3,-,few,14,TGTGCCAGCAGCTTCAGCACCCAAGAGGACACCATATATTTT,CASSFSTQEDTIYF
TRBV9,TRBJ1-2,TRBD1,-,14,TGTGCCAGCAGCGTCGCCGGGACAGGGGTCGGATTCACCTTC,CASSVAGTGVGFTF
TRBV28,TRBJ1-2,TRBD1,few,16,TGTGCCAGCAGTCCCCAGGGGGGGGTTTTTGTTCATGGCTACACCTTC,CASSPQGGVFVHGYTF
TRBV5-4,TRBJ2-1,TRBD2,many,16,TGTGCCAGCAGCCCTATATTAGCGGGGGGGCAGGATGAGCAGTTCTTC,CASSPILAGGQDEQFF
TRBV7-9,TRBJ2-3,-,-,15,TGTGCCAGCAGCTCCTCAACTGCTTCGGGAGATACGCAGTATTTT,CASSSSTASGDTQYF
TRBV5-6,TRBJ1-1,-,few,13,TGTGCCAGCAGCCAACAGGGGAACACTGAAGCTTTCTTT,CASSQQGNTEAFF
TRBV14,TRBJ2-7,TRBD1,-,15,TGTGCCAGCAGGGGGACAGGGGCCGAATACTACGAGCAGTACTTC,CASRGTGAEYYEQYF
TRBV5-4,TRBJ2-7,-,-,16,TGTGCCAGCAGCTTGATGTGGGGCAGGAGCTCCTACGAGCAGTACTTC,CASSLMWGRSSYEQYF
TRBV4-3,TRBJ1-1,-,many,13,TGCGCCAGCAGCCTACAAGAGAACACTGAAGCTTTCTTT,CASSLQENTEAFF
TRBV12-3/TRBV12-4,TRBJ2-7,-,many,13,TGTGCCAGCAGTTTATACAGCCCCTACGAGCAGTACTTC,CASSLYSPYEQYF
TRBV12-3/TRBV12-4,TRBJ2-5,-,many,13,TGTGCCAGCGGTAGGGGGGAAGGGGAGACCCAGTACTTC,CASGRGEGETQYF
TRBV6-5,TRBJ1-5,-,many,15,TGTGCCAGCAACCCCGCGGGTTATAGCAATCAGCCCCAGCATTTT,CASNPAGYSNQPQHF
TRBV6-5,TRBJ1-2,-,few,13,TGTGCCAGCAGTTACTGGCCCACCGAGGGCTACACCTTC,CASSYWPTEGYTF
TRBV6-5,TRBJ1-3,-,few,11,TGTGCCAGCATCTCCGCGTACACCATATATTTT,CASISAYTIYF
TRBV5-1,TRBJ2-1,-,-,16,TGCGCCAGCAGCTTGGCTACCCGGGACCCCACCCATGAGCAGTTCTTC,CASSLATRDPTHEQFF
TRBV6-6,TRBJ1-1,TRBD1,-,16,TGTGCCAGCAGTTACTCGACGACTGGGACAGGGTTTCGGGCTTTCTTT,CASSYSTTGTGFRAFF
TRBV4-1,TRBJ2-5,TRBD2,-,14,TGCGCCAGCAGCCGAGCGGGGGGGCCGGAGACCCAGTACTTC,CASSRAGGPETQYF
TRBV3-1,TRBJ2-7,-,few,16,TGTGCCAGCAGCCAAGAATTGTTGCGACGTACCTACGAGCAGTACTTC,CASSQELLRRTYEQYF
TRBV10-3,TRBJ2-5,-,-,13,TGTGCCATCAGTGAGTCAAGGGAGGAGACCCAGTACTTC,CAISESREETQYF
TRBV7-2,TRBJ2-5,TRBD1,many,15,TGTGCCAGCAGCTCCCAACGGGACAGACAAGAGACCCAGTACTTC,CASSSQRDRQETQYF